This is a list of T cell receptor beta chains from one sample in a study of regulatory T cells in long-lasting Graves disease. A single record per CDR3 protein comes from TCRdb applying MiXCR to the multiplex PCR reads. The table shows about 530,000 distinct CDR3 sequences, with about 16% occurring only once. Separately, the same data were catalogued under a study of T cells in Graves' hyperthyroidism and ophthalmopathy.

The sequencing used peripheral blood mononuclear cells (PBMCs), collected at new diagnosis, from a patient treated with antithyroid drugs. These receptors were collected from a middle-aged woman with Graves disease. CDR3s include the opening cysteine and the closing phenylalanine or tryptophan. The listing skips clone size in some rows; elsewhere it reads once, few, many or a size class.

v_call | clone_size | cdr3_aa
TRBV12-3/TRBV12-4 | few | CASSLYSTNYGYTF
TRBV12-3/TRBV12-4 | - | CASSPPGLGGETQYF
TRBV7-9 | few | CASSRGQYSPLHF
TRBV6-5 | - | CASSYAGAPNQPQHF
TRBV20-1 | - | CSAGLAGGHEQFF
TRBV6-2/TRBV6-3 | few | CASRLGALNTEAFF
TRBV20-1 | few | CSARGGGVVPGELFF
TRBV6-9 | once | CASSYEPTLGTSGAIQYF
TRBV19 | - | CASRVRGRPNTEAFF
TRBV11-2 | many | CASSPRGWTGLQETQYF
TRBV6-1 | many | CASSPPRGPNYGYTF
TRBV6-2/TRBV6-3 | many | CASMKELNYGYTF
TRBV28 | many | CASSSYGAKNIQYF
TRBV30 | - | CAFTGTSGGLNTDTQYF
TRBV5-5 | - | CASSAGTRDETQYF
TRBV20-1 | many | CSASSRTGGLSNQPQHF
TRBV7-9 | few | CASTQDGSYEQYF
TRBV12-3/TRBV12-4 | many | CASSRGELGTDTQYF
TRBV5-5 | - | CASSPKGLSSYNEQFF
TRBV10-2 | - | CASGAASGVIDTQYF
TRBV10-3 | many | CAISDAGTGSYEQYF
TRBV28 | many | CASSFRTEAFF
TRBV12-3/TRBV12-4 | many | CASRVGTGGYEQYF
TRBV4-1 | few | CASSTRDSWGYTF
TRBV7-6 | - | CASSPTDRGGNTIYF
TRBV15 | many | CATSSSPRSGTDDEKLFF
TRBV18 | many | CASSQGLAGSEQFF
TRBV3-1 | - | CASSQGVIADPQETQYF
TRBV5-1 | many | CASSQGTLSSTDTQYF
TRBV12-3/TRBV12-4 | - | CASRPTGQGNTGELFF
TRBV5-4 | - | CASSAGGGINQFF
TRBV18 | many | CASSPESSNYGYTF
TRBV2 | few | CASHRNNNSPLHF
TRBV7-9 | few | CASSLDSYHEQFF
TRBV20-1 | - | CSAYYLRQGRAFF
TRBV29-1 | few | CSVVGDGELAGNTIYF
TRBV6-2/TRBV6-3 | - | CASRGLQGARSTEAFF
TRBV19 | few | CASSIWANTEAFF
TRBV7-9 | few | CASSPTGINEQYF
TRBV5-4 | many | CASSSRTSSTDTQYF
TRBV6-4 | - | CASSDQGNYNEQFF
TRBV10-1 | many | CASSEGSRGYTF
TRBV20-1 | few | CSALARVGNQPQHF
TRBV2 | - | CASRERESMVEQFF
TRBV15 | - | CATSRDRGRSSYNSPLHF
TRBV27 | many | CASSLGAWDEKLFF
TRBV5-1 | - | CASSPPTGSETQYF
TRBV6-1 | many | CASSEGVAALRGETQYF
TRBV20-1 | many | CSASGGASGEQFF
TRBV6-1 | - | CASSTTDSNQPQHF
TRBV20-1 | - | CSAPAEGKRRSYEQYF
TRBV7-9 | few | CASSAIPGQRTSNTGELFF
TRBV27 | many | CASSPALYQETQYF
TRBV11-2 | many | CASSLGGGKLFF